The 3 T cell receptor beta chains below were found in one sample sequenced in a study of blood T cell repertoires in COVID-19. Sequencing was performed with immunoSEQ multiplex PCR; in TCRdb, only in-frame clones are kept and a portion is missing. The sample records 200,000 to 250,000 clones, almost 85% being singletons. The sequenced material came from PBMCs or T cells enriched from blood (not recorded which). These receptor sequences come from a woman between 45 and 60 years old with acute COVID-19.

This chain links TRBV6-6 with TRBJ1-5, with 8 nucleotides matching TRBD1. The CDR3 totals 15 residues. Germline V lookup: CDR1 MNHNY, CDR2 SVGAGI (reference sequence). V lost 8 bases to trimming and J lost 3 bases; unmatched junction nucleotides: 9. CDR3: CASEAGQGNNQPQHF. CDR3 DNA sequence: TGTGCCAGCGAAGCTGGACAGGGTAACAATCAGCCCCAGCATTTT.

The chain joins TRBV5-1 to TRBJ2-4, with 10 bases matching TRBD1. J gave up 8 bases and V 3 bases, and 8 bases lay outside the gene matches. CDR3 size: 15 residues. Germline lookup yields CDR1 SGHRS and CDR2 YFSETQ. This chain's CDR3 is CASSSGQGWNYIQYF. CDR3 bases: TGCGCCAGCAGCTCGGGACAGGGGTGGAATTACATTCAGTACTTC. The whole variable domain, filled in from reference TRBV5-1 and TRBJ2-4, reads KAGVTQTPRYLIKTRGQQVTLSCSPISGHRSVSWYQQTPGQGLQFLFEYFSETQRNKGNFPGRFSGRQFSNSRSEMNVSTLELGDSALYLCASSSGQGWNYIQYFGAGTRLSVL.

J is TRBJ2-3 and V is TRBV11-3; the D gene is possibly TRBD1 (6 bases). Trimming cost V 5 bases and J 11 bases, with 17 bases left between them. Germline CDR1 SGHNT, CDR2 YENEEA. The CDR3 loop spans 13 amino acids. The CDR3 coding sequence is TGTGCCAGCAGCCCCCCAGGGGCGCTTGGGCAGTATTTT. Protein sequence: CASSPPGALGQYF.